This TCR beta chain emerged from a study of post-analysis software for immune sequencing data. Study-level findings and limits: Included in a set of a few TRBV segments more frequent in patients than controls were TRBV5-6, TRBV5-1 and TRBV20-1. Multiple sclerosis was associated with a significant reduction in normalized Chao1 diversity relative to controls.

Unique-molecular-identifier-tagged TCR beta cDNA libraries were used. TCRdb analysed the PCR reads with MiXCR anew, one entry per CDR3 protein. The profile shows approximately 730,000 distinct CDR3 sequences, 46% of them singletons. Trimming pared 4 bases from V and 5 bases from J, leaving 19 bases between. The CDR3 contains 16 residues. Per germline, CDR1 SGHAT and CDR2 FQNNGV. Concerning this clonotype itself: The antigen is not known.

The rearrangement uses TRBV11-2 and TRBJ2-3, with D perhaps matching TRBD1 or TRBD2 (5 bases each). The clonotype was recovered from a girl aged 10 to 17 with multiple sclerosis. The sequenced material came from blood. For the CDR3, the DNA is TGTGCCAGCAGCTCGGCCCGGGGCCTAAGGGGAGATACGCAGTATTTT. Translating it yields CASSSARGLRGDTQYF. The full variable domain, rest sourced from reference TRBV11-2 and TRBJ2-3, is EAGVAQSPRYKIIEKRQSVAFWCNPISGHATLYWYQQILGQGPKLLIQFQNNGVVDDSQLPKDRFSAERLKGVDSTLKIQPAKLEDSAVYLCASSSARGLRGDTQYFGPGTRLTVL.